This is a list of T cell receptor beta chains from one sample in a study of human T cells and chemical hapten exposure. TCRdb used MiXCR to reprocess the RACE reads, holding one entry per CDR3 protein. The top ten clones hold approximately 10% of a sample with about 97,000 distinct CDR3 sequences, 27% of them seen once. Sequenced material: whole blood, taken in connection with sensitization to the hapten diphenylcyclopropenone (DPC). Receptors were obtained from a man between 35 and 55 years old with alopecia areata. Some clones in this sample may be carry-over from other donors' samples. The CDR3 runs from the conserved cysteine through the conserved F or W. A D gene is named only where the DNA matches it firmly. The size field is filled for only some rows; it gives once, few, many or a size class.

j_gene,v_gene,abundance,d_gene,CDR3aa,CDR3nt
TRBJ2-6,TRBV7-2,-,-,CASSLGWQAGANVLTF,TGTGCCAGCAGCTTAGGTTGGCAGGCTGGGGCCAACGTCCTGACTTTC
TRBJ2-3,TRBV11-2,-,TRBD2,CASSLEMGGRASPDTQYF,TGTGCCAGCAGCTTAGAAATGGGCGGGAGGGCCTCCCCAGATACGCAGTATTTT
TRBJ2-7,TRBV20-1,-,-,CSASWVEQYF,TGCAGTGCTAGCTGGGTTGAGCAGTACTTC
TRBJ1-1,TRBV7-3,-,-,CASSPIGGSNTEAFF,TGTGCCAGCAGCCCTATAGGAGGGTCGAACACTGAAGCTTTCTTT
TRBJ2-5,TRBV20-1,few,TRBD2,CSARVYGRANQETQYF,TGTAGTGCTAGAGTTTACGGGAGGGCCAATCAAGAGACCCAGTACTTC
TRBJ2-3,TRBV10-2,-,TRBD2,CASSTKGLAGTDTQYF,TGCGCCAGCAGTACTAAAGGACTAGCGGGCACAGATACGCAGTATTTT
TRBJ2-7,TRBV15,-,TRBD2,CATSRVPAGVGDEQYF,TGTGCCACCAGCAGAGTGCCAGCGGGGGTAGGGGACGAGCAGTACTTC
TRBJ2-3,TRBV5-8,-,-,CASSFTGGTQYF,TGTGCCAGCAGCTTTACAGGAGGTACGCAGTATTTT
TRBJ2-5,TRBV11-2,few,-,CASSRDGRGAGETQYF,TGTGCCAGCAGCCGGGACGGGCGAGGGGCCGGTGAGACCCAGTACTTC
TRBJ2-1,TRBV27,few,-,CASSFFALNEQFF,TGTGCCAGCAGTTTCTTTGCCCTGAATGAGCAGTTCTTC
TRBJ2-3,TRBV28,-,TRBD2,CASSLSLAGATDTQYF,TGTGCCAGCAGTTTATCTCTAGCGGGAGCCACAGATACGCAGTATTTT
TRBJ1-2,TRBV12-3/TRBV12-4,-,-,CASSRDQGGGYTF,TGTGCCAGCAGCCGAGATCAGGGAGGAGGCTACACCTTC
TRBJ2-3,TRBV6-5,few,TRBD2,CASKGLADGGRTDTQYF,TGTGCCAGCAAGGGACTAGCGGATGGGGGGCGCACAGATACGCAGTATTTT
TRBJ2-3,TRBV20-1,-,-,CSARVRSTDTQYF,TGCAGTGCTAGAGTTCGCAGCACAGATACGCAGTATTTT
TRBJ2-7,TRBV10-3,-,-,CAISERSSYEQYF,TGTGCCATCAGTGAACGGAGCTCCTACGAGCAGTACTTC
TRBJ2-7,TRBV20-1,few,TRBD2,CSARTSGHYEQYF,TGCAGTGCGCGGACTAGCGGGCACTACGAGCAGTACTTC
TRBJ2-3,TRBV7-2,-,-,CASSTLTDTQYF,TGTGCCAGCAGCACCCTCACAGATACGCAGTATTTT
TRBJ1-5,TRBV6-5,few,-,CASSPDSLGNQPQHF,TGTGCCAGCAGCCCCGACAGCCTTGGGAATCAGCCCCAGCATTTT
TRBJ2-3,TRBV28,-,TRBD2,CASSPFEVWGTRAADTQYF,TGTGCCAGCAGTCCCTTTGAAGTATGGGGGACTAGGGCCGCAGATACGCAGTATTTT
TRBJ2-5,TRBV25-1,-,-,CASSTLQETQYF,TGTGCCAGCAGTACTCTTCAAGAGACCCAGTACTTC
TRBJ2-1,TRBV28,-,-,CASSFLPDYNEQFF,TGTGCCAGCAGTTTCCTCCCCGATTACAATGAGCAGTTCTTC
TRBJ2-5,TRBV5-6,-,-,CASSLSPAEETQYF,TGTGCCAGCAGCTTGTCCCCAGCTGAAGAGACCCAGTACTTC
TRBJ2-5,TRBV18,-,TRBD1,CASSSGTGSGRETQYF,TGTGCCAGCTCATCTGGGACAGGGTCTGGTCGAGAGACCCAGTACTTC
TRBJ2-1,TRBV21-1,-,-,CASSKGLAGGPVTINEQFF,TGTGCCAGCAGCAAAGGACTAGCGGGAGGGCCTGTTACAATCAATGAGCAGTTCTTC
TRBJ2-5,TRBV12-3/TRBV12-4,-,-,CASSSGSGQETQYF,TGTGCCAGCAGTTCAGGGTCAGGGCAAGAGACCCAGTACTTC
TRBJ1-1,TRBV18,few,-,CASSPQGPNTEAFF,TGTGCCAGCTCACCACAGGGCCCGAACACTGAAGCTTTCTTT
TRBJ2-5,TRBV3-1,few,-,CASSQGGIGTQYF,TGTGCCAGCAGCCAAGGAGGGATTGGGACCCAGTACTTC
TRBJ2-7,TRBV28,-,-,CASRPPRGEQYF,TGTGCCAGCAGACCACCCCGAGGCGAGCAGTACTTC
TRBJ2-4,TRBV25-1,few,-,CASSESTQSKNIQYF,TGTGCCAGCAGTGAATCTACACAGAGCAAAAACATTCAGTACTTC
TRBJ2-5,TRBV24-1,-,-,CATSDCRKTQYF,TGTGCCACCAGTGATTGTAGGAAGACCCAGTACTTC
TRBJ2-7,TRBV28,-,-,CASTPGFASEEQYF,TGTGCCAGCACTCCCGGTTTTGCCTCCGAAGAGCAGTACTTC
TRBJ2-1,TRBV7-9,few,-,CASSSRMVGEGSLFNEQFF,TGTGCCAGCAGCTCGCGAATGGTCGGGGAAGGTTCTCTCTTCAATGAGCAGTTCTTC
TRBJ2-3,TRBV28,few,-,CASSLRDSTDTQYF,TGTGCCAGCAGTTTAAGAGATAGCACAGATACGCAGTATTTT
TRBJ2-5,TRBV11-2,-,-,CASSQRGAGETQYF,TGTGCCAGCAGCCAGAGGGGGGCCGGGGAGACCCAGTACTTC
TRBJ2-1,TRBV6-2/TRBV6-3,-,-,CASSYASYNEQFF,TGTGCCAGCAGTTACGCATCCTACAATGAGCAGTTCTTC
TRBJ1-1,TRBV3-1,-,-,CASSQVVGGTEAFF,TGTGCCAGCAGCCAAGTAGTAGGGGGGACTGAAGCTTTCTTT
TRBJ2-7,TRBV20-1,-,-,CSATSGQGSYEQYF,TGCAGTGCTACGTCGGGCCAGGGCTCCTACGAGCAGTACTTC
TRBJ2-5,TRBV2,-,-,CARGGDWGETQYF,TGTGCCAGGGGGGGAGATTGGGGAGAGACCCAGTACTTC
TRBJ2-3,TRBV12-3/TRBV12-4,-,TRBD1,CASSPGTGFSDTQYF,TGTGCCAGCAGTCCTGGGACAGGGTTCTCAGATACGCAGTATTTT
TRBJ1-6,TRBV6-5,-,TRBD1,CASSYTTGTDSPLHF,TGTGCCAGCAGTTACACGACAGGGACCGATTCACCCCTCCACTTT
TRBJ2-3,TRBV6-2/TRBV6-3,few,-,CASSSPLVGGTDTQYF,TGTGCCAGCAGTTCCCCGCTGGTTGGTGGCACAGATACGCAGTATTTT
TRBJ2-7,TRBV12-3/TRBV12-4,few,-,CASSGVGSSYEQYF,TGTGCCAGCAGTGGGGTAGGTTCCTCCTACGAGCAGTACTTC
TRBJ2-3,TRBV3-1,-,-,CASSQDYNTQYF,TGTGCCAGCAGCCAAGATTATAATACGCAGTATTTT